The clone carrying this TCR beta chain was recorded at least ten times. The record originates from a study of blood T cell repertoires in COVID-19. Profiling relied on immunoSEQ multiplex PCR, and the TCRdb table lists in-frame clones only, not all of them. The repertoire holds roughly 29,000 clones, less than 80% seen once, with under 25% in the top ten. This TCR was sampled from a boy between 2 and 15 years old with active or convalescent COVID-19. Sequenced: peripheral blood.

CDR3 in DNA: TGTGCCAGCAGCACCCTTAGCGCATCTAGCACAGATACGCAGTATTTT. Its translation is CASSTLSASSTDTQYF. The rearrangement joins TRBV7-6 to TRBJ2-3; D may be TRBD2 (5 bases). With 5 bases removed from V and 0 bases from J, the gap between germline ends came to 15 bases. This CDR3 contains 16 residues. Per the germline V gene, CDR1 is SGHVS and CDR2 is FNYEAQ.